The 6 T cell receptor beta chains presented below share a single source sample, sequenced in a study of T-cell reconstitution after alpha-beta-depleted transplantation in children. TCRbeta library preparation incorporated unique molecular identifiers. TCRdb reprocessed the PCR reads via MiXCR and lists one record per CDR3 protein. The sample lists under 300,000 distinct CDR3 sequences, around a tenth seen once, with 20% to 25% in the top ten. The sample here was peripheral blood, taken 180 days after TCRalphabeta/CD19-depleted stem cell transplant. These receptors all come from a male patient between 2 and 10 years old who had a stem cell transplant for chronic granulomatous disease, so the T cells may come from the graft donor.

This clonotype was seen more than once but under ten times. This sequence joins TRBV20-1 and TRBJ2-3, with 10 bases aligning to TRBD2. The CDR3 is 16 amino acids. With 3 bases clipped from V and 1 base from J, the junction kept 7 bases outside the gene matches. Per germline, CDR1 DFQATT and CDR2 SNEGSKA (reference sequence). The CDR3 DNA is TGCAGTGCTAGGGGTAGCGGGGGGCGGGGCACAGATACGCAGTATTTT. As protein: CSARGSGGRGTDTQYF.

The sample holds many counts of this clonotype. The CDR3 sequence: CASSYSSGGEVSGYTF. The CDR3 nucleotides read TGTGCCAGCAGTTACTCCAGCGGGGGCGAGGTCTCTGGCTACACCTTC. The chain employs TRBV6-5 and TRBJ1-2; D possibly corresponds to TRBD1 (6 bases). The CDR3 extends over 16 amino acids. Trimming took off 0 bases at V and 7 bases at J, with 18 bases between the two ends. The V gene's germline CDR1 is MNHEY and CDR2 SVGAGI.

In its sample, this clonotype was seen many times. This rearrangement joins TRBV6-5 to TRBJ1-1, with D perhaps matching TRBD1 (6 bases). Germline CDR1 reads MNHEY; CDR2 reads SVGAGI. This CDR3 is 15 amino acids long. V shed 1 base and J shed 3 bases, with 12 bases lying between them. CDR3 region: CASSYLAGADTEAFF. In nucleotides, the CDR3 is TGTGCCAGCAGTTACTTGGCAGGGGCGGACACTGAAGCTTTCTTT.

In this sample, this clonotype turned up many times. DNA for the CDR3: TGCGCCAGCAGCTTGGGTGTAGGGGGGTCCTACAATGAGCAGTTCTTC. Translation: CASSLGVGGSYNEQFF. The V call is TRBV5-1, the J call TRBJ2-1; D is perhaps TRBD1 or TRBD2 (6 bases each). The CDR3 has 16 amino acids. Looked up from germline, CDR1 is SGHRS and CDR2 is YFSETQ. Trimming pared 0 bases from V and 1 base from J, leaving 11 bases between.

There are many counts of this clonotype. The chain employs TRBV20-1 and TRBJ2-7; D not certain. The CDR3 has 14 amino acids. Germline V CDR1 and CDR2: DFQATT, SNEGSKA (reference sequence). Between the trimmed V and J ends, which lost 2 bases and 3 bases, there was a span of 14 bases. The CDR3 sequence: CSARLTGNIYEQYF. As DNA, the CDR3 is TGCAGTGCTAGATTGACCGGTAATATCTACGAGCAGTACTTC.

This clonotype was counted many times. The J gene is TRBJ2-5, the V gene TRBV20-1; D is undetermined. The CDR3 loop spans 12 amino acids. Germline V CDR1 and CDR2: DFQATT, SNEGSKA (reference sequence). With 4 bases removed from V and 3 bases from J, the gap between germline ends came to 9 bases. CDR3 nucleotides: TGCAGTGCTATCGGTGGGAAAGAGACCCAGTACTTC. Amino acid sequence: CSAIGGKETQYF.